A single sample is the source of the 27 T cell receptor beta chains below, sequenced in a study of identical twins. TCRdb reanalysed the 5' RACE reads using MiXCR and keeps one entry per CDR3 protein. The data hold about 530,000 distinct CDR3 sequences, with approximately 20% observed a single time. These data are also associated with another study on yellow fever vaccine responses in identical twins.

The sequencing sample was made of CD4+ T cells sorted from blood. The receptors here all came from a woman under 30 in good health.

The chain couples TRBV5-1 to TRBJ2-3; 15 bases are shared with TRBD2. Losses at the gene ends were 0 bases for V and 1 base for J; bases not matched to a gene: 12. This CDR3 spans 21 amino acids. CDR1 and CDR2 (germline): SGHRS, YFSETQ. CDR3 coding DNA: TGCGCCAGCAGCTTGGACAGCAAAACCGGGACTAGCGGGAGGCGCACAGATACGCAGTATTTT. It specifies CASSLDSKTGTSGRRTDTQYF.

The J gene is TRBJ2-5, the V gene TRBV2; D possibly uses TRBD1 or TRBD2 (5 bases each). Between the trimmed V and J ends, which lost 6 bases and 4 bases, there was a span of 9 bases. This CDR3 contains 12 residues. Germline V CDR1 and CDR2: SNHLY, FYNNEI. CDR3 amino acids: CASRGVSETQYF. For the CDR3, the DNA is TGTGCCAGCAGGGGGGTTTCAGAGACCCAGTACTTC.

This clonotype appeared a few times. The genes are TRBV27 and TRBJ1-5; no definite D call. V gave up 3 bases and J gave up 10 bases, with 16 bases separating them. The CDR3 runs to 14 residues. CDR1 is MNHEY and CDR2 is SMNVEV in the germline V gene (reference sequence). The CDR3 DNA reads TGTGCCAGCAGTTTGAATCTATGGGGAGGTCCCCAGCATTTT. Translating gives CASSLNLWGGPQHF.

The V call is TRBV2, the J call TRBJ2-3; maybe TRBD1 (5 bases). This CDR3 has 13 amino acids. Germline-derived CDR1 and CDR2 are SNHLY and FYNNEI. V was cut by 7 bases and J by 6 bases, with 14 bases left in between. This CDR3 is CASKGVQVDTQYF. DNA of the CDR3: TGTGCCAGCAAAGGGGTACAGGTGGATACGCAGTATTTT.

J is TRBJ2-3 and V is TRBV12-3 or TRBV12-4; 7 bases fit TRBD2. Trimming removed 6 bases from V and 0 bases from J; junction bases left unmatched: 6. This CDR3 is 15 amino acids long. The DNA for the CDR3 is TGTGCCAGCAGCCGGACTAGTTCTAGCACAGATACGCAGTATTTT. Its protein is CASSRTSSSTDTQYF.

The chain has TRBV12-3 or TRBV12-4 and TRBJ2-7, with 10 bases fitting TRBD2. The CDR3 has 15 amino acids. With V trimmed by 6 bases and J by 2 bases, 7 bases remained unmatched. The CDR3 bases are TGTGCCAGCAGAGAAGGGACTAGCGTCACCTACGAGCAGTACTTC. Translation gives CASREGTSVTYEQYF.

The CDR3 sequence is CASSWTSGSGVGEQFF. CDR3 nucleotides: TGTGCCAGCAGCTGGACTAGCGGGAGCGGGGTTGGTGAGCAGTTCTTC. The chain couples TRBV11-2 to TRBJ2-1; 13 bases match TRBD2. The J segment lost 9 bases and the V segment lost 4 bases, leaving 9 bases of the junction unmatched. Germline-derived CDR1 and CDR2 are SGHAT and FQNNGV. This CDR3 has 16 amino acids.

There are a few counts of this clonotype. For the CDR3, the DNA is TGCGCCAGCAGCTTGGACAGGGGGATTGGGACAGATACGCAGTATTTT. As protein: CASSLDRGIGTDTQYF. The chain employs TRBV5-1 and TRBJ2-3; 8 bases line up with TRBD1. CDR1 is SGHRS and CDR2 is YFSETQ in the germline V gene. The CDR3 has 16 amino acids. V trimming: 0 bases; J trimming: 3 bases; junction bases outside the gene matches: 6.

This clonotype has ten or more counts. The chain is built from TRBV15 and TRBJ1-1; 9 positions agree with TRBD1. This CDR3 is 15 amino acids long. V gave up 5 bases and J gave up 3 bases; unmatched junction bases: 7. CDR1 is LNHNV, CDR2 YYDKDF, per germline (reference sequence). CDR3: CATSEWDRADTEAFF. CDR3 nucleotide sequence: TGTGCCACCAGCGAGTGGGACAGGGCGGACACTGAAGCTTTCTTT.

This clonotype was seen only a few times. The V and J genes are TRBV20-1 and TRBJ2-5; the match to TRBD2 covers 9 bases. This CDR3 has 15 amino acids. V lost 1 base and J lost 2; bases outside the gene matches: 5. Germline V gene sequence: CDR1 DFQATT, CDR2 SNEGSKA (reference sequence). The CDR3 sequence is CSARVPAGGQETQYF. Here the CDR3 DNA reads TGCAGTGCTAGAGTACCAGCGGGAGGACAAGAGACCCAGTACTTC.

As for this clonotype: A read error may account for a junction end that differs from germline. The chain links TRBV5-1 to TRBJ2-3; D remains unclear. This CDR3 is built from 14 residues. Germline lookup yields CDR1 SGHRS and CDR2 YFSETQ. The DNA of the CDR3 is TGTGCCAGCAGCTTGAGTGCGAGCACAGATACGCAGTATTTT. It specifies CASSLSASTDTQYF.

The chain carries TRBV19 and TRBJ1-2, with 8 bases identical to TRBD1. This CDR3 spans 14 amino acids. With 8 bases clipped from V and 5 bases from J, the junction kept 10 bases outside the gene matches. Germline values: CDR1 LNHDA, CDR2 SQIVND (reference sequence). CDR3 sequence: CASLRATGEYGYTF. The CDR3 nucleotides are TGTGCCAGTCTCCGAGCGACAGGGGAATATGGCTACACCTTC.

This clonotype was picked up a small number of times. This chain joins TRBV6-2 or TRBV6-3 and TRBJ1-5; D may be TRBD1 (5 bases). Germline loops: CDR1 MNHEY, CDR2 SVGEGT. This CDR3 region has 13 residues. The V end lost 5 bases, the J end lost 7 bases, and 12 bases lay between the germline ends. The CDR3, as DNA: TGTGCCAGCAGTGCCGCCTCAGGGCAGCCCCAGCATTTT. It specifies CASSAASGQPQHF.

The V and J genes are TRBV9 and TRBJ2-2; D possibly matches TRBD1 or TRBD2 (6 bases each). The CDR3 is made up of 17 amino acids. Germline CDR1 is SGDLS and CDR2 is YYNGEE. The V end was cut by 4 bases, the J end by 2 bases, with 18 bases between. CDR3 in amino acids: CASSYGLGGTNTGELFF. Written as DNA, the CDR3 is TGTGCCAGCAGCTATGGGCTAGGCGGGACAAACACCGGGGAGCTGTTTTTT.

Note on this clonotype: With a much larger clone just one base away, this may be a read error. The gene calls are TRBV5-6 and TRBJ2-2; possibly TRBD2 for D (6 bases). This CDR3 comprises 14 residues. Germline V gene lookup returns CDR1 SGHDT and CDR2 YYEEEE. CDR3: CAISFGRNTGELFF. The CDR3 nucleotides are TGTGCCATCAGCTTCGGGAGGAACACCGGGGAGCTGTTTTTT.

The chain employs TRBV27 and TRBJ2-1, with 7 bases matching TRBD1. The CDR3 is 15 residues long. From germline, CDR1 is MNHEY and CDR2 SMNVEV (reference sequence). V lost 10 bases, J lost 0 bases, and 9 bases stayed unmatched. The CDR3 DNA is TGTGCCACCACACAGGGGAAGAGCTCCTACAATGAGCAGTTCTTC. Its translation: CATTQGKSSYNEQFF.

The V call is TRBV10-3, the J call TRBJ2-5; TRBD2 matches 7 bases. V gave up 7 bases and J gave up 5 bases; unmatched junction bases: 10. The CDR3 has 14 amino acids. Germline CDR1 reads ENHRY; CDR2 reads SYGVKD. The CDR3 DNA reads as TGTGCCATCACTCCTAGCGGTACCGGGGAGACCCAGTACTTC. Amino acid sequence: CAITPSGTGETQYF.

This clonotype was counted between two and nine times. The CDR3 DNA sequence: TGTGCCAGCAGCCACGGGAATTCGGAGACCCAGTACTTC. This sequence encodes CASSHGNSETQYF. The rearrangement joins TRBV7-7 to TRBJ2-5; a possible D gene is TRBD2 (5 bases). Germline lookup yields CDR1 SSHAT and CDR2 FNYEAQ (reference sequence). The V and J ends lost 5 bases and 5 bases respectively, with 12 bases between them. The CDR3 totals 13 residues.

The table lists this clonotype with a few counts. The chain carries TRBV12-3 or TRBV12-4 and TRBJ2-1, with D tentatively TRBD2 (6 bases). The V end lost 6 bases, the J end lost 0 bases, and 15 bases lay between the germline ends. The CDR3 is 16 amino acids. CDR3 sequence (DNA): TGTGCCAGCAGAACGGGACTCCGAAGCTCCTACAATGAGCAGTTCTTC. Protein sequence: CASRTGLRSSYNEQFF.

This clonotype was detected ten times or more. V usage is TRBV5-1 and J usage is TRBJ2-1; D is undetermined. V gave up 6 bases and J gave up 7 bases, with 14 bases separating them. The CDR3 is made up of 13 amino acids. In germline, CDR1 is SGHRS, CDR2 YFSETQ. The CDR3 spells CASTPGEVNEQFF. CDR3 nucleotides: TGCGCCAGCACCCCGGGTGAGGTGAATGAGCAGTTCTTC. The whole variable domain, remainder taken from reference TRBV5-1 and TRBJ2-1, is KAGVTQTPRYLIKTRGQQVTLSCSPISGHRSVSWYQQTPGQGLQFLFEYFSETQRNKGNFPGRFSGRQFSNSRSEMNVSTLELGDSALYLCASTPGEVNEQFFGPGTRLTVL.

This clonotype was observed a few times. V usage is TRBV5-1 and J usage is TRBJ2-1; 7 bases are a match to TRBD1. The CDR3 is 16 amino acids. Trimming at V came to 3 bases and at J to 2 bases, leaving 8 bases not matched to a gene. Germline V gene data show CDR1 as SGHRS and CDR2 as YFSETQ. The chain's CDR3 is CASSWVRQGAYNEQFF. CDR3 nucleotide sequence: TGCGCCAGCAGCTGGGTCAGACAGGGCGCCTACAATGAGCAGTTCTTC.

This clonotype showed up just a few times. The V gene is TRBV6-5, the J gene TRBJ2-3; weak D call: TRBD2 (6 bases). Germline V gene data show CDR1 as MNHEY and CDR2 as SVGAGI. Trimming stripped 0 bases from V and 0 bases from J, with 10 bases between. The CDR3 has 16 amino acids. The CDR3 DNA follows: TGTGCCAGCAGTTACTCGAAGGCGGGGAGCACAGATACGCAGTATTTT. It encodes CASSYSKAGSTDTQYF.

Only a few counts were recorded for this clonotype. The chain is built from TRBV9 and TRBJ2-1; D is possibly TRBD1 (6 bases). Trimming removed 3 bases at V and 9 bases at J, with 16 bases between. The length of the CDR3 is 14 residues. Germline V CDR1 and CDR2: SGDLS, YYNGEE. CDR3 region: CASSATGRGSEQFF. CDR3 DNA: TGTGCCAGCAGCGCGACAGGCAGGGGAAGTGAGCAGTTCTTC.

This chain links TRBV5-6 with TRBJ2-1; no definite D call. Per germline, CDR1 SGHDT and CDR2 YYEEEE. With 4 bases removed from V and 0 bases from J, the gap between germline ends came to 14 bases. This CDR3 comprises 16 residues. CDR3 residues: CASSTDLSSSYNEQFF. CDR3 bases: TGTGCCAGCAGCACCGACCTCTCTAGCTCCTACAATGAGCAGTTCTTC.

The genes are TRBV29-1 and TRBJ2-5, with a weak D call TRBD2 (5 bases). The V end was cut by 4 bases, the J end by 4 bases, with 7 bases between. CDR1 and CDR2 (germline): SQVTM, ANQGSEA. This CDR3 contains 11 residues. This CDR3 is CSVGGPETQYF. In nucleotides, the CDR3 is TGCAGCGTTGGCGGGCCAGAGACCCAGTACTTC.

This clonotype has only a few counts. This sequence joins TRBV3-1 and TRBJ1-5, with no clear D. Germline V gene data show CDR1 as LGHDT and CDR2 as YNNKEL (reference sequence). This CDR3 has 12 amino acids. The V end lost 4 bases, the J end lost 3 bases, and 4 bases lay between the germline ends. CDR3 residues: CASSRHNQPQHF. The CDR3 DNA reads TGTGCCAGCAGCCGGCACAATCAGCCCCAGCATTTT.

This clonotype was seen a few times. This chain links TRBV20-1 with TRBJ2-3, with a possible D match to TRBD2 (6 bases). Trimming removed 3 bases at V and 6 bases at J, with 16 bases between. The germline V gene has CDR1 DFQATT and CDR2 SNEGSKA (reference sequence). The CDR3 is 14 amino acids. The CDR3 reads CSARAGTNSDTQYF. The CDR3, as DNA: TGCAGTGCTAGGGCGGGAACAAACAGCGATACGCAGTATTTT.